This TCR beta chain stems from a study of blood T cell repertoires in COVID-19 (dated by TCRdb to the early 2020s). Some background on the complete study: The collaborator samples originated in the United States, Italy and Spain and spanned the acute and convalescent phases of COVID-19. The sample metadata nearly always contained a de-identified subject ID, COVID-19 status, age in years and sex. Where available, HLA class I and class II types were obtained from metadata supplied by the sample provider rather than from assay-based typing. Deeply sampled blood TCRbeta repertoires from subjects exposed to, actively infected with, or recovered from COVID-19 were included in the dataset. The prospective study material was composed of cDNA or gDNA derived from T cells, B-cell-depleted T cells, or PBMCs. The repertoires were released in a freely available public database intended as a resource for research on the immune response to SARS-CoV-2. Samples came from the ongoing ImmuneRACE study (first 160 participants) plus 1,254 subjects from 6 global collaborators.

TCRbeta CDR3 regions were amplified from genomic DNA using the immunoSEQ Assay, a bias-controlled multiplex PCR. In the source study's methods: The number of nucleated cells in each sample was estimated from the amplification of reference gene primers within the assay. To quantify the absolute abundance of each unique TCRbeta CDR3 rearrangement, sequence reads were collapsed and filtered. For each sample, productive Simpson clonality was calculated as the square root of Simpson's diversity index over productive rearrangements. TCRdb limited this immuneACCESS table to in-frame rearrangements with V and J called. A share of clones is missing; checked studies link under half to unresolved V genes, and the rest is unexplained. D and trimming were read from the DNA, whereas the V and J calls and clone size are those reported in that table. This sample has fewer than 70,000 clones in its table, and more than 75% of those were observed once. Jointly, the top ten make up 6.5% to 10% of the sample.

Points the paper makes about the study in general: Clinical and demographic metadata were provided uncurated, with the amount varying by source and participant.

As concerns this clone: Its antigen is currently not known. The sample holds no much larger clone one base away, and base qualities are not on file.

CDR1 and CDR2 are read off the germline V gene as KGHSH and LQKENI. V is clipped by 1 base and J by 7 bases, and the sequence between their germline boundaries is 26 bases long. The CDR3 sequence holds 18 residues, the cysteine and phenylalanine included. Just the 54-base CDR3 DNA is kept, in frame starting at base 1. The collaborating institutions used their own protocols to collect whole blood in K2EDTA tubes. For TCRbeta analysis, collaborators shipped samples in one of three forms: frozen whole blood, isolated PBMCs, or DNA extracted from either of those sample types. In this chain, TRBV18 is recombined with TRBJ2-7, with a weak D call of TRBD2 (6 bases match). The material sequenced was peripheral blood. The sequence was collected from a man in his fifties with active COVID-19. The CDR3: CASSPHGLGGPHLEEQYF. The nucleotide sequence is TGTGCCAGCTCACCACACGGATTGGGGGGACCCCATCTTGAAGAGCAGTACTTC. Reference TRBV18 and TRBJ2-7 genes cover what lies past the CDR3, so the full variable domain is NAGVMQNPRHLVRRRGQEARLRCSPMKGHSHVYWYRQLPEEGLKFMVYLQKENIIDESGMPKERFSAEFPKEGPSILRIQQVVRGDSAAYFCASSPHGLGGPHLEEQYFGPGTRLTVT.